This passage covers 10 T cell receptor beta chains from one sample sequenced in a study of cytomegalovirus exposure and HLA in healthy donors. The data were produced by immunoSEQ multiplex PCR, yet TCRdb's version contains in-frame clones alone and is incomplete. Here the sample spans over 85,000 clones, about four fifths being singletons. The sequenced material came from PBMCs. The receptors here all came from a woman younger than 35 in good health and CMV-seropositive.

The CDR3 bases are TGTGCCAGCAGCGTAATGGCGGGGGTGCAAGAGACCCAGTACTTC. This codes for CASSVMAGVQETQYF. The chain links TRBV9 to TRBJ2-5, with 7 nucleotides matching TRBD2. V shed 1 base, J shed 2 bases, and the junction held 5 bases outside the gene matches. The germline V gene encodes CDR1 SGDLS and CDR2 YYNGEE. The CDR3 consists of 15 residues.

This clone has only one observation. This chain connects TRBV9 to TRBJ2-7; the match to TRBD1 covers 12 bases. The germline V gene encodes CDR1 SGDLS and CDR2 YYNGEE. This CDR3 is built from 15 residues. After removal of 3 bases from V and 4 bases from J, the junction contained 5 bases not matched to a gene. CDR3 sequence reads: CASSAGGQGAYEQYF. The CDR3 DNA reads as TGTGCCAGCAGCGCGGGGGGACAGGGGGCTTACGAGCAGTACTTC. The whole variable domain, remainder taken from reference TRBV9 and TRBJ2-7, is DSGVTQTPKHLITATGQRVTLRCSPRSGDLSVYWYQQSLDQGLQFLIQYYNGEERAKGNILERFSAQQFPDLHSELNLSSLELGDSALYFCASSAGGQGAYEQYFGPGTRLTVT.

The chain combines TRBV7-9 with TRBJ1-1; D perhaps matches TRBD1 (5 bases). The CDR3 length is 19 residues. The germline V gene has CDR1 SEHNR and CDR2 FQNEAQ (reference sequence). Trimming shortened V by 4 bases and J by 1 base, and 25 bases separated the two germline ends. The CDR3 bases are TGTGCCAGCAGCTACCGTAAGGGGAGGGGTCGCAGAGCGAACACTGAAGCTTTCTTT. Translated: CASSYRKGRGRRANTEAFF.

V gene TRBV5-1 combines with J gene TRBJ2-6; D perhaps matches TRBD2 (6 bases). Germline CDR1 and CDR2: SGHRS and YFSETQ. With 7 bases removed from V and 4 bases from J, the gap between germline ends came to 18 bases. The CDR3 has 16 residues. CDR3 sequence: CASRRDSSSGANVLTF. CDR3 DNA sequence: TGCGCCAGCCGGCGGGACTCATCCTCGGGGGCCAACGTCCTGACTTTC. Filled out from reference TRBV5-1 and TRBJ2-6, the complete variable domain reads KAGVTQTPRYLIKTRGQQVTLSCSPISGHRSVSWYQQTPGQGLQFLFEYFSETQRNKGNFPGRFSGRQFSNSRSEMNVSTLELGDSALYLCASRRDSSSGANVLTFGAGSRLTVL.

The chain's CDR3 is CASSSRTGETEAFF. The CDR3 DNA reads TGTGCCAGCAGTTCTCGGACAGGGGAGACTGAAGCTTTCTTT. The V call is TRBV6-5, the J call TRBJ1-1, with TRBD1 matching over 9 bases. This CDR3 has 14 residues. V was clipped by 4 bases and J by 5 bases; unmatched bases: 5. Germline V gene lookup returns CDR1 MNHEY and CDR2 SVGAGI.

This clone was observed once. This sequence joins TRBV4-2 and TRBJ2-2; 12 bases are a match to TRBD2. V gave up 0 bases and J gave up 0 bases; unmatched junction bases: 2. Germline-derived CDR1 and CDR2 are LGHNA and YNFKEQ. This CDR3 has 18 residues. The CDR3 nucleotides are TGTGCCAGCAGCCAAGATGCTAGCGGGGGGGCGAACACCGGGGAGCTGTTTTTT. It yields the protein CASSQDASGGANTGELFF.

V usage is TRBV9 and J usage is TRBJ2-5; D gene unclear. Trimming removed 3 bases from V and 2 bases from J, with 17 bases in between. This CDR3 has 16 amino acids. Germline CDR1 reads SGDLS; CDR2 reads YYNGEE. CDR3 in DNA: TGTGCCAGCAGCGAGACCTCGACGCGGTGGCAAGAGACCCAGTACTTC. This sequence encodes CASSETSTRWQETQYF.

The rearrangement joins TRBV5-1 to TRBJ2-3; 10 bases match TRBD1. Germline assignment: CDR1 SGHRS and CDR2 YFSETQ. Trimming removed 2 bases from V and 2 bases from J; junction bases left unmatched: 5. The CDR3 runs 16 residues. The CDR3 sequence: CASSFRDRGYTDTQYF. CDR3 nucleotide sequence: TGCGCCAGCAGCTTTCGGGACAGGGGCTACACAGATACGCAGTATTTT.

The chain is built from TRBV10-3 and TRBJ2-7; TRBD1 might be the D (5 bases). CDR1 and CDR2 from the germline V gene are ENHRY and SYGVKD. V was trimmed by 2 bases and J by 5 bases, leaving 10 bases between them. CDR3 length equals 13 residues. CDR3 in amino acids: CAISESRADEQYF. CDR3 DNA: TGTGCCATCAGTGAGAGCAGGGCGGACGAGCAGTACTTC.

V is TRBV30 and J is TRBJ1-4, with 7 positions matching TRBD1. Per germline, CDR1 GTSNPN and CDR2 SVGIG (reference sequence). Trimming removed 2 bases from V and 8 bases from J; junction bases left unmatched: 11. CDR3 length equals 15 residues. The CDR3 bases are TGTGCCTGGAGTACCGGACAGGCGTATGGGGAAAAACTGTTTTTT. The encoded protein is CAWSTGQAYGEKLFF.